This T cell receptor (beta chain) comes out of a study of sequential checkpoint blockade in melanoma (dated by TCRdb to the late 2010s). Turning to the overall study: Using 1:1 randomization, the trial assigned patients either to first-line nivolumab followed by ipilimumab (arm A) or to ipilimumab followed by nivolumab (arm B). Both trial sequences were followed by maintenance nivolumab.

Turning to this clone: No cognate antigen has been identified for it. It has no much larger one-base neighbor in the sample; base qualities were not kept. The same CDR3 can be traced to other DNA sequences in this sample.

TCRbeta CDR3 regions were immunosequenced from genomic DNA with the immunoSEQ Assay. Genomic DNA was amplified by bias-controlled multiplex PCR before high-throughput sequencing. On the study's bioinformatics: To quantify the absolute abundance of each unique TCRbeta CDR3 region, the sequences were collapsed and filtered. Clonality, defined as 1 minus Pielou's evenness, was calculated using only productive rearrangements. A previously published method was used to identify clones whose frequencies were significantly greater in on-treatment samples than in baseline samples. TCRdb holds this immuneACCESS table with in-frame rearrangements only. Some clones are missing; in checked studies, unresolved V genes explain under half, and the rest has no known cause. V and J calls and clone size follow that table, whereas D and trimming were derived from the DNA. This sample is represented by over 30,000 clones; approximately 84% of them were singletons. Of the sample, less than 7% is held by the ten largest clones.

The sample's treatment or condition label is to be understood as: randomized to nivolumab then ipilimumab (arm A) or the reverse (arm B). Prior DNA-damaging chemotherapy had not been received by any trial patient. On a FACS Aria II flow cytometer, live CD3+CD8+ cells that were negative for CD19 and CD56 were sorted from thawed PBMCs. Samples came from patients with melanoma in CheckMate 064, a randomized, open-label phase II trial of sequential checkpoint blockade. Peripheral blood mononuclear cells were collected by leukapheresis, purified with Ficoll-Paque, and frozen in human serum with around 10% DMSO. Right after sorting, the blood CD3+CD8+ cells were verified to be >95% pure, and DNA extraction followed. The germline V gene provides CDR1 MGHRA and CDR2 YSYEKL. Its CDR3 holds 15 amino acids, cysteine through phenylalanine. Only CDR3 DNA is held: 45 bases, read in frame from base 1. Germline trimming amounts to 1 base on V and 3 bases on J, with 2 as the count of junction bases outside the gene matches.

What the authors observed across the whole study: The response-prediction model combining TCR metrics and mutation burden needs validation in larger, independent patient cohorts.

The receptor's source is a human donor with melanoma. Sample: CD8+ T cells sorted from blood (inferred from file names), taken from a patient given nivolumab and ipilimumab in sequence. The chain is encoded by TRBV4-1 joined to TRBJ2-5; TRBD1 lines up with 10 middle nucleotides. The CDR3 loop reads CASSQVGQGEETQYF. The DNA sequence reads TGCGCCAGCAGCCAAGTAGGACAGGGGGAAGAGACCCAGTACTTC.